This T cell receptor beta chain was recovered during a study of radiotherapy plus CTLA-4 blockade in lung cancer. Study-wide points: TCR clones from tumors expanded in blood after radiotherapy plus ipilimumab.

Profiling relied on immunoSEQ multiplex PCR, and the TCRdb table lists in-frame clones only, not all of them. In the table there are 35,000 or so clones, approximately 85% of which are singletons. Concerning this clone itself: Its antigen remains unidentified.

The sequencing used peripheral blood, collected from a patient treated with radiotherapy plus ipilimumab. The receptor was derived from a human donor with non-small cell lung cancer who had stable disease on radiotherapy plus ipilimumab.

The DNA for the CDR3 is TGTGCCAGCAGCTCGCTGAAGCACGAGCAGTACTTC. Translation gives CASSSLKHEQYF. The chain carries TRBV5-6 and TRBJ2-7, with D unclear. Trimming shortened V by 3 bases and J by 5 bases, and 9 bases separated the two germline ends. The germline CDR1 and CDR2 sequences are SGHDT and YYEEEE. The length of the CDR3 is 12 residues. Full variable domain (outside the CDR3, taken from reference TRBV5-6 and TRBJ2-7): DAGVTQSPTHLIKTRGQQVTLRCSPKSGHDTVSWYQQALGQGPQFIFQYYEEEERQRGNFPDRFSGHQFPNYSSELNVNALLLGDSALYLCASSSLKHEQYFGPGTRLTVT.